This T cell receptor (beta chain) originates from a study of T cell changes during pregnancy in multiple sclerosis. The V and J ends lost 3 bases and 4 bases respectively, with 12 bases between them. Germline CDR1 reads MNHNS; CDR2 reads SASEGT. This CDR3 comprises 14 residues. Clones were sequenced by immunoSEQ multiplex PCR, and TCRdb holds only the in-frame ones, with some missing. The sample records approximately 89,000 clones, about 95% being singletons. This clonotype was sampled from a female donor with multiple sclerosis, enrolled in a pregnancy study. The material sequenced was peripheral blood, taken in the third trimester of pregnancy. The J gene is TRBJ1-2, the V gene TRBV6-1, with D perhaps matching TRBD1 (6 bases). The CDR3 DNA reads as TGTGCCAGCAGTGATCTCGACAGGAGCTATGGCTACACCTTC. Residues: CASSDLDRSYGYTF.